Included here is one TCR beta chain sequence, with context. This sample stems from a study of blood T cell repertoires in COVID-19. On the study more broadly: PBMCs, B-cell-depleted T cells, or T cells provided the cDNA or gDNA that made up the material.

Profiled with immunoSEQ multiplex PCR; TCRdb holds only in-frame clones, not every one. The sample records around 99,000 clones, roughly 80% being singletons. CDR3 length: 15 residues. Trimming removed 5 bases at V and 7 bases at J, with 18 bases between. Germline assignment: CDR1 SGDLS and CDR2 YYNGEE. The chain combines TRBV9 with TRBJ2-2; D is perhaps TRBD1 (5 bases). The sequence derives from a woman aged 55-75 years with acute or convalescent COVID-19. The sample consisted of peripheral blood. The CDR3 loop reads CASSSGRGTVGELFF. The CDR3 bases are TGTGCCAGCAGTTCCGGAAGGGGTACGGTCGGGGAGCTGTTTTTT.